The 19 T cell receptor beta chains reported below all come from one sample, sequenced in a study of Ad26.COV2.S vaccination and SARS-CoV-2 variants. Produced via immunoSEQ multiplex PCR; TCRdb's table is partial and in-frame only. Of a few hundred thousand clones listed, roughly 88% are singletons. Sample treatment: 15 to 20 received Ad26.COV2.S at low or high dose, single or two shots; about 5 received placebo; per-sample allocation not given. The samples were gathered on day 63 after the first injection of vaccine or placebo. The sample was peripheral blood, taken in a trial of Ad26.COV2.S vaccine versus placebo. Receptor source: a person aged 18 to 59 who received the Ad26.COV2.S COVID-19 vaccine or a placebo.

V gene TRBV28 combines with J gene TRBJ2-3, with D hard to call. From germline, CDR1 is MDHEN and CDR2 SYDVKM. V lost 6 bases and J 2 bases, leaving 6 bases between the germline ends. This CDR3 is 12 amino acids long. The CDR3 region is CASSFITDTQYF. In DNA form, the CDR3 reads TGTGCCAGCAGCTTCATCACAGATACGCAGTATTTT.

The V call is TRBV12-3 or TRBV12-4, the J call TRBJ2-7; no clear D. V was pared by 7 bases and J by 2 bases, with 12 bases between. This CDR3 comprises 13 residues. The CDR3 DNA sequence: TGTGCCAGCACCTCGGGCGGAACCTACGAGCAGTACTTC. Its translation is CASTSGGTYEQYF.

The chain combines TRBV28 with TRBJ1-5, with D uncertain. This CDR3 comprises 15 residues. Trimming left V 6 bases short and J 4 bases short, with 16 bases between. Germline lookup yields CDR1 MDHEN and CDR2 SYDVKM. As DNA, the CDR3 is TGTGCCAGCAGACCCCAGGAGATCTCTAATCAGCCCCAGCATTTT. Residues: CASRPQEISNQPQHF.

This clone was detected once. This chain links TRBV19 with TRBJ2-1; a possible D gene is TRBD2 (7 bases). Trimming removed 4 bases from V and 8 bases from J, with 18 bases in between. The CDR3 has 15 amino acids. From germline, CDR1 is LNHDA and CDR2 SQIVND (reference sequence). This CDR3 reads CASSTHRGAGDEQFF. In DNA form, the CDR3 reads TGTGCCAGTAGTACTCACCGGGGGGCCGGGGATGAGCAGTTCTTC.

The V and J genes are TRBV4-3 and TRBJ2-2; D call uncertain. This CDR3 is 16 amino acids long. V lost 2 bases, J lost 0 bases, and 10 bases lay in between. Per germline, CDR1 LGHNA and CDR2 YSLEER. Here the CDR3 DNA reads TGCGCCAGCAGCCAAAGGGCCCCTACGAACACCGGGGAGCTGTTTTTT. Amino acids: CASSQRAPTNTGELFF.

This clone was seen a few times. This chain links TRBV4-3 with TRBJ1-4; perhaps TRBD1 as D (5 bases). The CDR3 runs to 16 residues. Germline assignment: CDR1 LGHNA and CDR2 YSLEER. The V gene lost 0 bases and the J gene lost 8 bases, with 16 bases spanning the gap. The CDR3 DNA sequence: TGCGCCAGCAGCCAAGATCAAGGCAGGGAGACCGAAAAACTGTTTTTT. Translated: CASSQDQGRETEKLFF.

To note about this clone: The identical CDR3 is also encoded by other nucleotide sequences in the sample. The chain carries TRBV27 and TRBJ1-5, with D possibly TRBD1 on 6 matching bases. V lost 2 bases and J 1 base, leaving 6 bases between the germline ends. The CDR3 sequence is 14 residues long. In germline, CDR1 is MNHEY, CDR2 SMNVEV (reference sequence). The CDR3 loop reads CASSLQGSNQPQHF. The CDR3 DNA reads as TGTGCCAGCAGTTTACAGGGGAGCAATCAGCCCCAGCATTTT.

In DNA, the CDR3 is TGTGCCAGTAGTATCACCTCAGGGGGTTTTCATCAGCCCCAGCATTTT. As protein: CASSITSGGFHQPQHF. This chain uses TRBV19 with TRBJ1-5; 7 nucleotides match TRBD1. Trimming at V came to 3 bases and at J to 5 bases, leaving 10 bases not matched to a gene. This CDR3 contains 16 residues. In germline, CDR1 is LNHDA, CDR2 SQIVND (reference sequence).

The rearrangement joins TRBV7-2 to TRBJ2-5; TRBD1 is a possible D gene (5 bases). Germline V gene lookup returns CDR1 SGHTA and CDR2 FQGNSA. The V gene lost 2 bases and the J gene lost 5 bases, with 12 bases spanning the gap. The CDR3 sequence is 14 residues long. The CDR3 here is CASSLLGLGETQYF. The CDR3 DNA reads as TGTGCCAGCAGCTTACTGGGGCTAGGGGAGACCCAGTACTTC.

The rearrangement uses TRBV7-9 and TRBJ2-5; 7 nucleotides agree with TRBD1. The V and J ends lost 5 bases and 1 base, in that order; junction bases with no gene match: 10. The V gene's germline CDR1 is SEHNR and CDR2 FQNEAQ (reference sequence). CDR3 length: 16 amino acids. Written as DNA, the CDR3 is TGTGCCAGCAGCGCATGGACAGGATGGGGCCAAGAGACCCAGTACTTC. It translates to CASSAWTGWGQETQYF.

This chain joins TRBV13 and TRBJ2-1; D might be TRBD2 (6 bases). Trimming stripped 6 bases from V and 6 bases from J, with 9 bases between. Looked up from germline, CDR1 is PRHDT and CDR2 is FYEKMQ (reference sequence). CDR3 length equals 12 residues. CDR3 coding DNA: TGTGCCAGCAGTCGGGGGACCAATGAGCAGTTCTTC. Translation: CASSRGTNEQFF.

This clone was picked up one time. The CDR3 nucleotides are TGCGCCAGCAGCCAAGACCGCGTGAGCTCCTACAATGAGCAGTTCTTC. This translates into CASSQDRVSSYNEQFF. The rearrangement uses TRBV4-3 and TRBJ2-1; D is unclear. This CDR3 region has 16 residues. Per germline, CDR1 LGHNA and CDR2 YSLEER. Trimming removed 0 bases at V and 0 bases at J, with 9 bases between.

The chain carries TRBV6-5 and TRBJ2-1; D unresolved. V was shortened by 6 bases and J by 6 bases, with 6 bases between the two germline ends. The CDR3 totals 11 residues. The germline CDR1 and CDR2 sequences are MNHEY and SVGAGI. The CDR3 loop reads CASRLLNEQFF. DNA for the CDR3: TGTGCCAGCAGGCTCCTCAATGAGCAGTTCTTC.

Comment on this clone: Other DNA sequences in the same sample also yield this CDR3. The chain is built from TRBV24-1 and TRBJ2-5, with 7 bases that match TRBD1. The CDR3 sequence is 14 residues long. The V and J ends lost 3 bases and 5 bases, in that order; junction bases with no gene match: 5. CDR1 and CDR2 (germline): KGHDR, SFDVKD. The CDR3 DNA reads as TGTGCCACCAGTGATACCACAGGGGTCGAGACCCAGTACTTC. The encoded protein is CATSDTTGVETQYF.

This chain joins TRBV6-1 and TRBJ2-2, with D hard to call. In germline, CDR1 is MNHNS, CDR2 SASEGT. V lost 1 base and J 3 bases, leaving 6 bases between the germline ends. CDR3 length equals 14 residues. CDR3 sequence: CASSEVGYTGELFF. CDR3 DNA sequence: TGTGCCAGCAGTGAAGTTGGGTACACCGGGGAGCTGTTTTTT.

This chain connects TRBV28 to TRBJ1-1; D is unclear. Trimming stripped 5 bases from V and 5 bases from J, with 15 bases between. Germline V gives CDR1 MDHEN, CDR2 SYDVKM. The CDR3 has 14 residues. DNA for the CDR3: TGTGCCAGCAGTCCACCCCTCTGGGAAACTGAAGCTTTCTTT. It is translated as CASSPPLWETEAFF.

The chain uses TRBV11-2 and TRBJ1-4, with a tentative D call TRBD1 (5 bases). V lost 4 bases to trimming and J lost 8 bases, with 14 bases between them. Germline V gives CDR1 SGHAT, CDR2 FQNNGV. The CDR3 runs 14 residues. The chain's CDR3 is CASSSGRGEEKLFF. The CDR3 region has the DNA TGTGCCAGCAGCTCGGGACGAGGGGAGGAAAAACTGTTTTTT.

V gene TRBV5-1 combines with J gene TRBJ1-3, with 9 bases that match TRBD1. This CDR3 is 16 amino acids long. After removal of 0 bases from V and 6 bases from J, the junction contained 7 bases not matched to a gene. Germline-derived CDR1 and CDR2 are SGHRS and YFSETQ. CDR3 in DNA: TGCGCCAGCAGCTTGGCGGGACAGGGAACAGTAAACACCATATATTTT. It codes for CASSLAGQGTVNTIYF.

This clone is classed as medium-sized (0.01 to 0.1%). This chain links TRBV6-4 with TRBJ2-1, with TRBD2 as a possible D gene (7 bases). The CDR3 covers 14 residues. Per germline, CDR1 MRHNA and CDR2 SNTAGT. Between the trimmed V and J ends, which lost 5 bases and 5 bases, there was a span of 13 bases. The DNA of the CDR3 is TGTGCCAGCAGTCGGGGGGCCGAGGACAATGAGCAGTTCTTC. Encoded protein: CASSRGAEDNEQFF.